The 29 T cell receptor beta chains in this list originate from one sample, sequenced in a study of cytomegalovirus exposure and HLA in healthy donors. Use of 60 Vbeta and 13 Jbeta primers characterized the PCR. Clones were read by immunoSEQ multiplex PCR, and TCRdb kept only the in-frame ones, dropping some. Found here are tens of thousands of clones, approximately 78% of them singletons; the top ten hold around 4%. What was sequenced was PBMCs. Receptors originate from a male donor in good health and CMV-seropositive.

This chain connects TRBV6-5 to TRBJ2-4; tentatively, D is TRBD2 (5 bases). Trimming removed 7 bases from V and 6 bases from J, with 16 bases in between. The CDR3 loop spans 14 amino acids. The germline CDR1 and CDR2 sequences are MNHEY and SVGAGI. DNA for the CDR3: TGTGCCAGCACCGAGGGAGCATTTTCAAACATTCAGTACTTC. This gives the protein CASTEGAFSNIQYF.

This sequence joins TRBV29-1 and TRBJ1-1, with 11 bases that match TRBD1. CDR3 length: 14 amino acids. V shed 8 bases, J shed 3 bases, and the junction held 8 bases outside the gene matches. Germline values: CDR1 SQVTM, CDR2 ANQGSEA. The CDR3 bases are TGCAGCTTCCGGGACAGGGGGTTGGACACTGAAGCTTTCTTT. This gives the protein CSFRDRGLDTEAFF.

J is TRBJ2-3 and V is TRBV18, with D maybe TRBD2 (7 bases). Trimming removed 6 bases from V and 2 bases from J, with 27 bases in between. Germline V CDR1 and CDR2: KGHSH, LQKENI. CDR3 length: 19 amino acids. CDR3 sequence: CASSLTARGPRSHTDTQYF. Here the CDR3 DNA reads TGTGCCAGCTCTCTCACGGCGCGGGGGCCCAGGTCCCACACAGATACGCAGTATTTT.

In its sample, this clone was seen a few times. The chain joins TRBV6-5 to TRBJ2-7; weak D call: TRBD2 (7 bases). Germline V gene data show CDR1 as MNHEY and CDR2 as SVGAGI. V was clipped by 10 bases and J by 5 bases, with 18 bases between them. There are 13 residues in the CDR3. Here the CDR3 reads CATGEREVNEQYF. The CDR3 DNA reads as TGTGCCACAGGGGAGCGGGAAGTCAACGAGCAGTACTTC.

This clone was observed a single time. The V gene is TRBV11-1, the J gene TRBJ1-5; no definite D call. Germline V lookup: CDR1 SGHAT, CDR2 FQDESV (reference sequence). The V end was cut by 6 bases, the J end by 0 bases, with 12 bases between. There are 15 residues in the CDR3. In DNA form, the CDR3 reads TGTGCCAGCAGTAAGGACGGGGATAGCAATCAGCCCCAGCATTTT. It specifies CASSKDGDSNQPQHF.

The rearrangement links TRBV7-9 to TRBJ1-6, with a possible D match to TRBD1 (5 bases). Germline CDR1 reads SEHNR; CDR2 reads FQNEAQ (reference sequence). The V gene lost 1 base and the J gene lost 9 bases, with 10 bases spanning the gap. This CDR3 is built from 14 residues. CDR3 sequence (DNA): TGTGCCAGCAGCTTAGGCAGGGCAAGTTCACCCCTCCACTTT. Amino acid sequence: CASSLGRASSPLHF.

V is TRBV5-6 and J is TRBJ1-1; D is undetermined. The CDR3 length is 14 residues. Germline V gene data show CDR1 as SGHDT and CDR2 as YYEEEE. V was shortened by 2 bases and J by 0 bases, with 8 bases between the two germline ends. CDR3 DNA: TGTGCCAGCAGCTTACTCACTGTGAACACTGAAGCTTTCTTT. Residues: CASSLLTVNTEAFF.

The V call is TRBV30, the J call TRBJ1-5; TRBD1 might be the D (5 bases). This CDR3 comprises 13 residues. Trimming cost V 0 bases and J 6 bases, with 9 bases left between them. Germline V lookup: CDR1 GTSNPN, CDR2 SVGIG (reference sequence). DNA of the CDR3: TGTGCCTGGAGTGTATCGCAGGGTCAGCCCCAGCATTTT. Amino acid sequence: CAWSVSQGQPQHF.

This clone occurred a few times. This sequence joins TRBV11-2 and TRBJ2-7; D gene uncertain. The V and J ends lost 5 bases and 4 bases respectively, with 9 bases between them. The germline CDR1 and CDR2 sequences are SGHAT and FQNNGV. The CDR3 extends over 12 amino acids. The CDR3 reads CASSDRSYEQYF. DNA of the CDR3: TGTGCCAGCAGCGATCGGTCGTACGAGCAGTACTTC.

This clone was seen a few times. The CDR3 loop reads CASSYGQGGETQYF. CDR3 DNA sequence: TGCGCCAGCAGCTACGGACAGGGAGGGGAGACCCAGTACTTC. V usage is TRBV5-1 and J usage is TRBJ2-5; D possibly corresponds to TRBD1 (8 bases). CDR1 SGHRS and CDR2 YFSETQ come from the germline V gene. This CDR3 contains 14 residues. Trimming took 3 bases from V and 5 from J, leaving 14 bases between them.

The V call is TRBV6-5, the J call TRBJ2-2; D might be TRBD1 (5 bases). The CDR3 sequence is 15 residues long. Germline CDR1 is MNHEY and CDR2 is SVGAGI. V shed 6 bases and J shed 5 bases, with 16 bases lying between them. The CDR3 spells CASSRPRVGTGELFF. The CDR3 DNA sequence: TGTGCCAGCAGCCGCCCCAGGGTTGGAACCGGGGAGCTGTTTTTT.

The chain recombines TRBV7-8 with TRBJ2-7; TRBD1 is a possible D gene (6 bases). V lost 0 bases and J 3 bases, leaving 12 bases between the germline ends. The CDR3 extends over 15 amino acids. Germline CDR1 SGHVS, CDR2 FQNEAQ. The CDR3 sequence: CASSLARTEGYEQYF. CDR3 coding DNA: TGTGCCAGCAGCTTAGCCCGGACAGAGGGCTACGAGCAGTACTTC. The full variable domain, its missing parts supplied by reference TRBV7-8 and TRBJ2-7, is GAGVSQSPRYKVAKRGQDVALRCDPISGHVSLFWYQQALGQGPEFLTYFQNEAQLDKSGLPSDRFFAERPEGSVSTLKIQRTQQEDSAVYLCASSLARTEGYEQYFGPGTRLTVT.

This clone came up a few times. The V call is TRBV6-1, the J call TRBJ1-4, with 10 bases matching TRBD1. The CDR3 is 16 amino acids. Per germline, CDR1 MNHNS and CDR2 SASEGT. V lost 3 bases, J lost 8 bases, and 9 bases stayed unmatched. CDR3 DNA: TGTGCCAGCAGTGAGTGGGTGGGGACAGGGGCCGAAAAACTGTTTTTT. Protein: CASSEWVGTGAEKLFF.

CDR3 nucleotides: TGTGCCACCAGCAGAGAACGGCCAGGGGGGAACACTGAAGCTTTCTTT. This sequence encodes CATSRERPGGNTEAFF. The rearrangement uses TRBV15 and TRBJ1-1, with 7 bases that match TRBD1. Germline V gene sequence: CDR1 LNHNV, CDR2 YYDKDF (reference sequence). With 0 bases clipped from V and 1 base from J, the junction kept 5 bases outside the gene matches. This CDR3 spans 16 amino acids.

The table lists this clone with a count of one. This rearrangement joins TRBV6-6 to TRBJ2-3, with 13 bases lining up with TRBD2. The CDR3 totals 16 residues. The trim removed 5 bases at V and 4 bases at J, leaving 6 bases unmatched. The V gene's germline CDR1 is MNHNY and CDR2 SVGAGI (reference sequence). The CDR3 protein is CASSTGLAGDPDTQYF. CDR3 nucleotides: TGTGCCAGCAGTACAGGACTAGCGGGAGATCCAGATACGCAGTATTTT.

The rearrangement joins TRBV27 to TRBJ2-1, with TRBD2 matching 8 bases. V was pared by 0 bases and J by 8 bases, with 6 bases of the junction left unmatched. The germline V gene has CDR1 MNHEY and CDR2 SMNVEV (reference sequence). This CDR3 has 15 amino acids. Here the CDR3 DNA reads TGTGCCAGCAGTTTATCGGAAATAGCGGGGCATGAGCAGTTCTTC. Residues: CASSLSEIAGHEQFF.

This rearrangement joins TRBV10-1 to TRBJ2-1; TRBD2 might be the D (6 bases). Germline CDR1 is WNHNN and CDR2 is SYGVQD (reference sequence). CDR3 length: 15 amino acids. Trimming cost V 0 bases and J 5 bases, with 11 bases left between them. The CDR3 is CASSESEGIHNEQFF. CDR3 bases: TGCGCCAGCAGTGAGTCGGAGGGGATCCACAATGAGCAGTTCTTC.

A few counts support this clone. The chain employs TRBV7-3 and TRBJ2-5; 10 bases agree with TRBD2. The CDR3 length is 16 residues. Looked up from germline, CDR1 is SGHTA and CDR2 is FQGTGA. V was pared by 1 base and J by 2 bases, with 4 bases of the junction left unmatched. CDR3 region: CASSLRASGGQETQYF. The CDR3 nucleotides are TGTGCCAGCAGCTTAAGGGCTAGCGGGGGTCAAGAGACCCAGTACTTC.

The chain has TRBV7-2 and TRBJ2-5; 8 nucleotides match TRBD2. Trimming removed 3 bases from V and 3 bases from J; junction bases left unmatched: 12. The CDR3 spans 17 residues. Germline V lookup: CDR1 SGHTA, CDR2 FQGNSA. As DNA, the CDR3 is TGTGCCAGCAGCTTTCCGAAAGCTAGCGGGCCGAAAGAGACCCAGTACTTC. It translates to CASSFPKASGPKETQYF.

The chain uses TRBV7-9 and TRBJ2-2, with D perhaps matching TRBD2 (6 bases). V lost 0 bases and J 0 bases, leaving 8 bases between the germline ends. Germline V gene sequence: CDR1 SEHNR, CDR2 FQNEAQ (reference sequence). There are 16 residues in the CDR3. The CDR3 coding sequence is TGTGCCAGCAGCTTAGCCGGGACTCCGAACACCGGGGAGCTGTTTTTT. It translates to CASSLAGTPNTGELFF.

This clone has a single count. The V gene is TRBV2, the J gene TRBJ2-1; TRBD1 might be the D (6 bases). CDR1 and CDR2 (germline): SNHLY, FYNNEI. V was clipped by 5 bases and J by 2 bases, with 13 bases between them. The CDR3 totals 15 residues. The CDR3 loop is CASSPSRTAYNEQFF. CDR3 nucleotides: TGTGCCAGCAGTCCAAGTCGGACAGCCTACAATGAGCAGTTCTTC.

CDR3 loop: CASSSAGSGDEKLFF. The DNA of the CDR3 is TGTGCCAGCAGCTCCGCAGGATCTGGTGACGAAAAACTGTTTTTT. The chain couples TRBV5-4 to TRBJ1-4; D remains unclear. The length of the CDR3 is 15 residues. The germline CDR1 and CDR2 sequences are SGHNT and YYREEE (reference sequence). V was cut by 3 bases and J by 8 bases, with 17 bases left in between.

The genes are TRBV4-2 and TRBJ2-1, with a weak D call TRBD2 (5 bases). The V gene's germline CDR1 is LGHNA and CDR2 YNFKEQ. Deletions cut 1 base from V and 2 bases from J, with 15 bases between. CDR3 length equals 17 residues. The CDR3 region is CASSQVGVALPYNEQFF. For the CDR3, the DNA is TGTGCCAGCAGCCAAGTTGGAGTAGCGCTACCCTACAATGAGCAGTTCTTC.

CDR3 nucleotide sequence: TGTGCCAGTAGTATAGACGACAGGGAATGGGACGAGCAGTACTTC. It encodes CASSIDDREWDEQYF. The chain uses TRBV19 and TRBJ2-7; the match to TRBD1 covers 7 bases. The CDR3 extends over 15 amino acids. Losses at the gene ends were 0 bases for V and 5 bases for J; bases not matched to a gene: 7. Per the germline V gene, CDR1 is LNHDA and CDR2 is SQIVND (reference sequence).

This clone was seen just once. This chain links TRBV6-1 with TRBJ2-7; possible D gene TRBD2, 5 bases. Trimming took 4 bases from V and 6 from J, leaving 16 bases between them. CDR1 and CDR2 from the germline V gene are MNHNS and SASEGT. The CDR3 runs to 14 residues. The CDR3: CASSGASPPTEQYF. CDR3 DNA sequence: TGTGCCAGCAGTGGGGCTAGCCCGCCGACCGAGCAGTACTTC.

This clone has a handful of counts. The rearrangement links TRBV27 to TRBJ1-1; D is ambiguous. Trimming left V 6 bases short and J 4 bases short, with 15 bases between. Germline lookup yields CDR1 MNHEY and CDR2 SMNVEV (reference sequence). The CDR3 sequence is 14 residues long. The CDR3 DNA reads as TGTGCCAGCAGAGACGCAGGAATGGGCACTGAAGCTTTCTTT. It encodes CASRDAGMGTEAFF.

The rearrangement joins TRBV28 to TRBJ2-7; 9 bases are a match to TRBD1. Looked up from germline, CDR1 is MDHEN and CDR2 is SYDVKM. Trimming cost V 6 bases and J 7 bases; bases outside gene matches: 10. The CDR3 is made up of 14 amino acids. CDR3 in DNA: TGTGCCAGCAGCCGAGGGACAGGGACGAAGGAGCAGTACTTC. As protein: CASSRGTGTKEQYF.

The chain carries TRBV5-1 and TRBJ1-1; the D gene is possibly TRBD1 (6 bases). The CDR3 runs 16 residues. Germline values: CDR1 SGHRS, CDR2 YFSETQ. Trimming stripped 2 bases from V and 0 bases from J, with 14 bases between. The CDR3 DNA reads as TGCGCCAGCAGCTTCCACCATAGGGGGATGAACACTGAAGCTTTCTTT. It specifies CASSFHHRGMNTEAFF. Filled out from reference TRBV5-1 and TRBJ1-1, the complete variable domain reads KAGVTQTPRYLIKTRGQQVTLSCSPISGHRSVSWYQQTPGQGLQFLFEYFSETQRNKGNFPGRFSGRQFSNSRSEMNVSTLELGDSALYLCASSFHHRGMNTEAFFGQGTRLTVV.

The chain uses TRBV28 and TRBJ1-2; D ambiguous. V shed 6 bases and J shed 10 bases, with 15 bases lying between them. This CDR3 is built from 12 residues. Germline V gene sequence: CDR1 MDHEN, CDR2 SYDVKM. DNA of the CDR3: TGTGCCAGCAGCGTAGATGTTAGCTTCTACACCTTC. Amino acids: CASSVDVSFYTF.